Below, one T cell receptor beta chain is given with its context. Generated by immunoSEQ multiplex PCR, the TCRdb table keeps only in-frame clones and is missing some. The sample has roughly 86,000 clones, 84% seen once. This record belongs to a study of blood T cell repertoires in COVID-19. Looking at the study overall: Samples taken during acute and convalescent COVID-19 were collected in the United States, Italy and Spain. PBMCs, B-cell-depleted T cells, or T cells were the source of the cDNA or gDNA that made up the material.

Per germline, CDR1 SEHNR and CDR2 FQNEAQ (reference sequence). Trimming took 4 bases from V and 2 from J; bases not matched to a gene: 10. The CDR3 contains 16 residues. The V and J genes are TRBV7-9 and TRBJ2-5; 7 bases line up with TRBD2. Material for sequencing was peripheral blood. The sequence was collected from a man in his fifties or sixties with acute or convalescent COVID-19. CDR3 amino acids: CASSSSRAGAQETQYF. CDR3 sequence (DNA): TGTGCCAGCAGCTCTTCGAGGGCGGGAGCTCAAGAGACCCAGTACTTC.